This T cell receptor beta chain was identified during a study of blood T cells in healthy people across ages. Across the whole study: About one barcoded TCR beta cDNA was captured per two T cells.

Comment on this clonotype: Its antigen remains unknown.

A J-beta primer mix and a sample-barcoded 5' primer were used in a second PCR of about 6 to 12 cycles. TCRdb re-called the 5' RACE reads through MiXCR, storing one row per CDR3 protein. This repertoire shows about a million distinct CDR3 sequences, about 48% found once; its top ten account for roughly 13%. Study-level results: Age advanced and TCR beta diversity per million T cells fell, roughly linearly. The authors considered diversity estimates from one million T cells to be underestimates.

The ends were cut back, 1 base at V and 0 bases at J, with 7 bases in the middle. CDR3 size: 15 residues. Germline CDR1 and CDR2: SGHTA and FQGNSA. V usage is TRBV7-2 and J usage is TRBJ2-4; tentative D call: TRBD1 (5 bases). The TCR sequence derives from a man between 25 and 39 years old in good health. The specimen sequenced was blood. The CDR3 DNA is TGTGCCAGCAGCTTAGTGCAGGGAGCCAAAAACATTCAGTACTTC. Encoded protein: CASSLVQGAKNIQYF. Full variable domain (remainder filled in from reference TRBV7-2 and TRBJ2-4): GAGVSQSPSNKVTEKGKDVELRCDPISGHTALYWYRQSLGQGLEFLIYFQGNSAPDKSGLPSDRFSAERTGGSVSTLTIQRTQQEDSAVYLCASSLVQGAKNIQYFGAGTRLSVL.